The 9 T cell receptor beta chains below all came from one sample that was sequenced in a study of beta chain features in type 1 diabetes (dated by TCRdb to 2016 to 2018). The library relied on the immunoSEQ multiplex PCR assay. All of the isolated RNA was reverse transcribed with the High Capacity cDNA Reverse Transcription Kit, so expressed TCRB transcripts were sequenced. This immuneACCESS table, as held by TCRdb, lists in-frame sequences with V and J called but not all clones. Of the missing ones, under half trace to an unresolved V gene in checked studies; the others have no known cause. Counted in this sample were roughly 310,000 clones; about 11% of them appeared once. The top ten clonotypes cover 0.015% of the sample. Sequenced input: naive CD4+ T cells from blood. Per the publication, the cell subset or site label means: true naive CD4+ T cells. These TCRs come from a woman younger than 45 in good health.

A few counts support this clone. CDR3: CASSQVLAYEQYF. CDR3 DNA sequence: TGCGCCAGCAGCCAAGTTTTAGCCTACGAGCAGTACTTC. The chain is built from TRBV4-1 and TRBJ2-7; D ambiguous. CDR3 size: 13 residues. From germline, CDR1 is MGHRA and CDR2 YSYEKL. The V and J ends lost 1 base and 2 bases respectively, with 6 bases between them.

The CDR3 DNA is TGCGCCAGCATCCAGGGCCCCCTTTACAATGAGCAGTTCTTC. This sequence encodes CASIQGPLYNEQFF. The chain uses TRBV5-1 and TRBJ2-1; TRBD1 might be the D (5 bases). The V end lost 6 bases, the J end lost 4 bases, and 14 bases lay between the germline ends. CDR3 length equals 14 residues. In germline, CDR1 is SGHRS, CDR2 YFSETQ.

J is TRBJ2-1 and V is TRBV7-2, with TRBD1 identical over 10 bases. CDR1 SGHTA and CDR2 FQGNSA come from the germline V gene. The CDR3 totals 18 residues. The V gene end was trimmed by 8 bases and the J gene end by 2 bases; junction bases not matched to a gene: 15. The CDR3 spells CASFQTPWTGGTYNEQFF. CDR3 in DNA: TGTGCCAGCTTCCAAACTCCCTGGACAGGGGGGACCTACAATGAGCAGTTCTTC. The complete variable domain, with remaining parts taken from reference TRBV7-2 and TRBJ2-1, reads GAGVSQSPSNKVTEKGKDVELRCDPISGHTALYWYRQSLGQGLEFLIYFQGNSAPDKSGLPSDRFSAERTGGSVSTLTIQRTQQEDSAVYLCASFQTPWTGGTYNEQFFGPGTRLTVL.

This clone was detected only a few times. The chain has TRBV6-6 and TRBJ2-1; D remains unclear. Germline V gene lookup returns CDR1 MNHNY and CDR2 SVGAGI (reference sequence). This CDR3 region has 16 residues. Trimming left V 2 bases short and J 0 bases short, with 11 bases between. CDR3 protein: CASSYRRRSSYNEQFF. The CDR3 DNA follows: TGTGCCAGCAGTTACCGGCGGCGGAGCTCCTACAATGAGCAGTTCTTC.

This clone appeared a few times. The J gene is TRBJ2-2, the V gene TRBV2; TRBD2 matches 8 bases. Germline values: CDR1 SNHLY, CDR2 FYNNEI. The CDR3 sequence is 14 residues long. V was pared by 6 bases and J by 0 bases, with 0 bases of the junction left unmatched. CDR3 residues: CASRAGANTGELFF. The CDR3 DNA is TGTGCCAGCAGAGCGGGAGCGAACACCGGGGAGCTGTTTTTT.

The chain joins TRBV7-3 to TRBJ2-5, with D perhaps matching TRBD1 (5 bases). This CDR3 has 13 amino acids. Germline V gene lookup returns CDR1 SGHTA and CDR2 FQGTGA. V gave up 5 bases and J gave up 8 bases, with 15 bases separating them. The CDR3 sequence: CASSPRQWGTQYF. CDR3 bases: TGTGCCAGCAGCCCCCGACAGTGGGGAACCCAGTACTTC.

This clone was seen more than once but under ten times. This sample also contains other DNA sequences that code for the same CDR3. The J gene is TRBJ2-5, the V gene TRBV7-2, with D perhaps TRBD2 (6 bases). The CDR3 runs to 14 residues. V lost 0 bases and J 5 bases, leaving 10 bases between the germline ends. CDR1 is SGHTA, CDR2 FQGNSA, per germline. CDR3 DNA: TGTGCCAGCAGCTTAGCCGGGGGAGGCGAGACCCAGTACTTC. Protein sequence: CASSLAGGGETQYF. The entire variable domain, with the rest obtained from reference TRBV7-2 and TRBJ2-5, is as follows: GAGVSQSPSNKVTEKGKDVELRCDPISGHTALYWYRQSLGQGLEFLIYFQGNSAPDKSGLPSDRFSAERTGGSVSTLTIQRTQQEDSAVYLCASSLAGGGETQYFGPGTRLLVL.

The chain carries TRBV27 and TRBJ1-1; 8 positions match TRBD1. Germline values: CDR1 MNHEY, CDR2 SMNVEV (reference sequence). V gave up 6 bases and J gave up 4 bases; unmatched junction bases: 1. The CDR3 is 12 amino acids. CDR3 DNA: TGTGCCAGCAGGACAGGGGCCACTGAAGCTTTCTTT. It is translated as CASRTGATEAFF.

The chain carries TRBV9 and TRBJ2-3; possibly TRBD2 for D (6 bases). Trimming took 4 bases from V and 1 from J, leaving 19 bases between them. The germline V gene has CDR1 SGDLS and CDR2 YYNGEE. The CDR3 covers 17 residues. The CDR3 spells CASSPQGGVLGTDTQYF. The CDR3 bases are TGTGCCAGCAGCCCCCAGGGCGGGGTCCTTGGCACAGATACGCAGTATTTT.